The text below deals with one T cell receptor beta chain. The antigen it recognizes is unknown. No much larger clone exists at a distance of one base, and base qualities are not known. Participants in the prospective study were aged roughly 18 to 90 years, lived in over 20 United States geographic areas, and enrolled through a virtual design. To assign participants to cohorts, the prospective study relied on clinical history that participants themselves reported in a screening survey and a study questionnaire. For ImmuneRACE Cohort 3, a participant was defined as recovered based on two consecutive negative NP/OP PCR tests, clearance by a healthcare professional, or resolution of symptoms. In the prospective study, whole blood, serum and a nasopharyngeal or oropharyngeal swab were collected from each participant by mobile phlebotomists. Over a 2-month period, participants in the prospective study had the option of providing additional blood draws and questionnaires. Blood samples from the prospective study were shipped frozen or at room temperature prior to DNA extraction.

This entry belongs to a study of blood T cell repertoires in COVID-19 (TCRdb year 2020). Regarding the study in general: Samples from collaborators originated in the United States, Italy and Spain and spanned both the acute and convalescent phases of COVID-19. Samples were obtained from the ongoing ImmuneRACE study (first 160 participants) and from approximately 1,200 subjects provided by 6 global collaborators. The repertoires were made available in a free public database intended to serve as a resource for research on the immune response to SARS-CoV-2. Where available, HLA class I and class II types were taken from metadata supplied by the sample provider and were not determined by assay-based typing. Subjects who had been exposed to COVID-19, were actively infected with it, or had recovered from it provided the deeply sampled blood TCRbeta repertoires that made up the dataset. The prospective study material was composed of cDNA or gDNA derived from T cells, B-cell-depleted T cells, or PBMCs. A de-identified subject ID, COVID-19 status, age in years and sex were almost always included in the sample metadata.

TCRbeta CDR3 regions were amplified from genomic DNA by means of the immunoSEQ Assay, a bias-controlled multiplex PCR. The original methods were these. Within the assay, amplification of reference gene primers was used to estimate how many nucleated cells each sample contained. To quantify the absolute abundance of each unique TCRbeta CDR3 rearrangement, sequence reads were collapsed and filtered. Productive Simpson clonality was computed per sample as the square root of Simpson's diversity index over productive rearrangements. TCRdb took over this immuneACCESS table, retaining in-frame rearrangements with V and J assigned. Such tables are incomplete; in checked studies, under half of the missing clones stem from an unresolved V gene, and the remainder is unexplained. From that table come the V and J calls and clone size; the DNA was used to work out D and trimming. This sample comprises some 490,000 clones, about 85% of them detected only once. In total, the top ten clones hold 6.5% to 9.5% of the sample.

What the authors observed across the whole study: The amount of clinical and demographic metadata varied by source and participant and was provided uncurated.

The trim is 6 bases for V and 6 bases for J, with a gap of 15 bases between the germline ends. From cysteine to phenylalanine, the CDR3 is 15 amino acids long. The DNA shown is the 45-base CDR3, in frame from base 1. As encoded in the germline V gene, CDR1 is SGHVS while CDR2 is FNYEAQ. This sequence uses TRBV7-6 and TRBJ1-6; no D gene is confidently identified. The TCR sequence derives from a woman in her sixties who had recovered from COVID-19. Sequenced input: PBMCs or T cells enriched from blood (not recorded which). The sequenced DNA is TGTGCCAGCAGGGTCTCGGGATCTGTTAATTCACCCCTCCACTTT. It is translated as CASRVSGSVNSPLHF.